The clone carrying this TCR beta chain is a singleton in its sample. The sample comes from a study of blood T cells in healthy people across ages. Then a second PCR, running about 6 to 12 cycles, was carried out with a sample-barcoded 5' primer and a J-beta primer mix. TCRdb ran MiXCR on the 5' RACE reads and lists one entry per CDR3 protein. The data show 1,500,000 or so distinct CDR3 sequences, with 35% to 45% seen just once and around 4% held by the top ten. This TCR was recovered from a woman aged 18-29 years in good health. Specimen: blood.

CDR3 sequence: CASSTRDSSVYEQYF. In nucleotides, the CDR3 is TGTGCCAGCAGCACCCGGGACAGCTCGGTCTACGAGCAGTACTTC. The rearrangement links TRBV21-1 to TRBJ2-4; the D call TRBD1 from the table was never checked on the DNA. The end of the DNA is better explained by TRBJ2-7, so the J call may be wrong. TRBV21-1 is given as a pseudogene. This CDR3 spans 15 amino acids.